These 6 T cell receptor beta chains were sequenced from one sample in a study of T cells after yellow fever vaccination. TCRdb called the 5' RACE reads again in MiXCR, with one record for every CDR3 protein. The table includes hundreds of thousands of distinct CDR3 sequences, less than 4.5% detected once. The material sequenced was PBMCs, taken on the day of the yellow fever booster vaccination. The receptors were sampled from a man aged 18 to 30 who received the YFV17D yellow fever vaccine.

This chain joins TRBV12-3 or TRBV12-4 and TRBJ2-2, with D possibly matching TRBD2 (7 bases). The CDR3 extends over 17 amino acids. With 7 bases removed from V and 0 bases from J, the gap between germline ends came to 18 bases. This CDR3 reads CASNSGRGPSNTGELFF. In nucleotides, the CDR3 is TGTGCCAGCAATTCGGGGCGGGGGCCCTCGAACACCGGGGAGCTGTTTTTT.

The chain has TRBV6-5 and TRBJ2-1; 8 nucleotides agree with TRBD2. Germline V lookup: CDR1 MNHEY, CDR2 SVGAGI. The CDR3 runs 18 residues. V gave up 1 base and J gave up 8 bases; unmatched junction bases: 16. CDR3 loop: CASSYFGPTAGGGDEQFF. The CDR3 DNA follows: TGTGCCAGCAGTTACTTCGGACCAACTGCGGGGGGCGGGGATGAGCAGTTCTTC.

Many counts were recorded for this clonotype. The chain carries TRBV19 and TRBJ2-1; D is perhaps TRBD1 (6 bases). The ends were cut back, 6 bases at V and 2 bases at J, with 20 bases in the middle. The CDR3 spans 17 residues. Germline loops: CDR1 LNHDA, CDR2 SQIVND (reference sequence). The CDR3 nucleotides are TGTGCCAGTAGGGCCCGATCGGTCAGGGGCCCCTACAATGAGCAGTTCTTC. It encodes CASRARSVRGPYNEQFF. The variable domain in full, with the rest retrieved from reference TRBV19 and TRBJ2-1, is DGGITQSPKYLFRKEGQNVTLSCEQNLNHDAMYWYRQDPGQGLRLIYYSQIVNDFQKGDIAEGYSVSREKKESFPLTVTSAQKNPTAFYLCASRARSVRGPYNEQFFGPGTRLTVL.

This clonotype has at least ten counts. The chain combines TRBV5-1 with TRBJ2-1; D is perhaps TRBD1 (5 bases). CDR3 length: 17 residues. CDR1 and CDR2 from the germline V gene are SGHRS and YFSETQ. Deletions cut 4 bases from V and 0 bases from J, with 17 bases between. The CDR3: CASSPGPQGSSYNEQFF. The CDR3 DNA follows: TGCGCCAGCAGCCCTGGCCCCCAGGGCAGCTCCTACAATGAGCAGTTCTTC.

For the CDR3, the DNA is TGTGCCAGCAGGACAGGGGGCCCTTTTTACGAGCAGTACGTC. Protein sequence: CASRTGGPFYEQYV. The rearrangement links TRBV28 to TRBJ2-7; TRBD1 matches at 10 bases. CDR1 and CDR2 (germline): MDHEN, SYDVKM. The CDR3 extends over 14 amino acids. The ends lost 6 bases at V and 4 bases at J; junction bases unmatched: 6.

The V gene is TRBV12-3 or TRBV12-4, the J gene TRBJ1-2; TRBD1 is a possible D gene (5 bases). This CDR3 is built from 12 residues. The V and J ends lost 8 bases and 8 bases respectively, with 15 bases between them. The CDR3, as DNA: TGTGCCAGCCGCGGGGGGTTGGGCGGCTACACCTTC. Translated, it gives CASRGGLGGYTF.